Below are 28 T cell receptor beta chains sequenced from a single sample in a study of blood T cell repertoires in COVID-19. Generated by immunoSEQ multiplex PCR, the TCRdb table keeps only in-frame clones and is missing some. The data hold over 50,000 clones, with just under 85% observed a single time. The sequenced material came from peripheral blood. These receptors all stem from a human donor in a cohort sampled during active COVID-19.

The V call is TRBV6-2 or TRBV6-3, the J call TRBJ2-1; 9 bases match TRBD2. The CDR3 has 14 residues. Germline V gene sequence: CDR1 MNHEY, CDR2 SVGEGT. Germline trimming cut 5 bases from V and 3 bases from J; bases unmatched to any gene: 2. The CDR3 DNA is TGTGCCAGCAGTATGACTAGCGGCTACAATGAGCAGTTCTTC. This sequence encodes CASSMTSGYNEQFF.

The chain couples TRBV29-1 to TRBJ2-1; D possibly corresponds to TRBD2 (5 bases). CDR1 SQVTM and CDR2 ANQGSEA come from the germline V gene. The V and J ends lost 4 bases and 7 bases respectively, with 17 bases between them. The CDR3 totals 14 residues. The DNA of the CDR3 is TGCAGCGTTGTGAGGTGGGAAGGAGGAAATGAGCAGTTCTTC. The encoded protein is CSVVRWEGGNEQFF.

CDR3 in amino acids: CASSLGTVGSSYNEQFF. For the CDR3, the DNA is TGCGCCAGCAGCTTGGGGACAGTGGGGAGCTCCTACAATGAGCAGTTCTTC. The chain has TRBV5-1 and TRBJ2-1; a weak D match, TRBD1 (6 bases). Germline CDR1 SGHRS, CDR2 YFSETQ. The CDR3 has 17 residues. V gave up 0 bases and J gave up 0 bases, with 13 bases separating them.

The rearrangement joins TRBV4-1 to TRBJ2-5; TRBD1 aligns across 10 bases. With 1 base clipped from V and 0 bases from J, the junction kept 2 bases outside the gene matches. This CDR3 has 16 residues. In germline, CDR1 is MGHRA, CDR2 YSYEKL. This CDR3 is CASSQGDRGYQETQYF. CDR3 nucleotide sequence: TGCGCCAGCAGCCAAGGGGACAGGGGCTACCAAGAGACCCAGTACTTC.

The V gene is TRBV28, the J gene TRBJ1-2; maybe TRBD1 (6 bases). Trimming left V 5 bases short and J 5 bases short, with 15 bases between. This CDR3 spans 14 amino acids. Germline CDR1 MDHEN, CDR2 SYDVKM. The CDR3 nucleotides are TGTGCCAGCAGTCCTGGGGGCAGGGGTTATGGCTACACCTTC. Amino acids: CASSPGGRGYGYTF.

The chain has TRBV30 and TRBJ2-6; 7 bases fit TRBD1. This CDR3 contains 18 residues. V gave up 2 bases and J gave up 4 bases; unmatched junction bases: 14. Germline V gene data show CDR1 as GTSNPN and CDR2 as SVGIG (reference sequence). CDR3 nucleotides: TGTGCCTGGAGTACCGACCGGACAGGCGGTTGGGGGGCCAACGTCCTGACTTTC. It translates to CAWSTDRTGGWGANVLTF. The variable domain in full, with the rest retrieved from reference TRBV30 and TRBJ2-6, is SQTIHQWPATLVQPVGSPLSLECTVEGTSNPNLYWYRQAAGRGLQLLFYSVGIGQISSEVPQNLSASRPQDRQFILSSKKLLLSDSGFYLCAWSTDRTGGWGANVLTFGAGSRLTVL.

V usage is TRBV28 and J usage is TRBJ1-6; D might be TRBD1 (6 bases). Germline CDR1 reads MDHEN; CDR2 reads SYDVKM. This CDR3 is 15 amino acids long. Trimming cost V 10 bases and J 7 bases, with 20 bases left between them. In nucleotides, the CDR3 is TGTGCCACCTACACAAGGCAGGGGCCCAATTCACCCCTCCACTTT. This encodes CATYTRQGPNSPLHF.

This chain links TRBV7-9 with TRBJ1-2, with 7 bases fitting TRBD1. Trimming at V came to 6 bases and at J to 1 base, leaving 5 bases not matched to a gene. This CDR3 comprises 14 residues. The germline CDR1 and CDR2 sequences are SEHNR and FQNEAQ (reference sequence). The CDR3 DNA follows: TGTGCCAGCAGGCGTCAGGGGGGTAACTATGGCTACACCTTC. Protein sequence: CASRRQGGNYGYTF.

The rearrangement uses TRBV4-3 and TRBJ2-1; the match to TRBD1 covers 7 bases. Germline V CDR1 and CDR2: LGHNA, YSLEER. J lost 5 bases, V lost 2 bases, and 3 bases had no gene match. The CDR3 extends over 14 amino acids. The CDR3 DNA reads as TGCGCCAGCAGCCAAAGACAGGGAAACAATGAGCAGTTCTTC. It encodes CASSQRQGNNEQFF.

The chain is built from TRBV4-1 and TRBJ2-1, with D perhaps matching TRBD1 (5 bases). V lost 4 bases to trimming and J lost 6 bases, with 19 bases between them. The CDR3 extends over 16 amino acids. In germline, CDR1 is MGHRA, CDR2 YSYEKL. CDR3 protein: CASSPPTAKGPNEQFF. As DNA, the CDR3 is TGCGCCAGCAGCCCTCCGACAGCGAAAGGGCCCAATGAGCAGTTCTTC.

The V call is TRBV7-8, the J call TRBJ2-3, with 14 bases that match TRBD2. J lost 3 bases, V lost 5 bases, and 7 bases had no gene match. This CDR3 region has 17 residues. Germline CDR1 and CDR2: SGHVS and FQNEAQ. The CDR3 protein is CASSPTSGRARTDTQYF. CDR3 DNA sequence: TGTGCCAGCAGCCCGACTAGCGGGAGGGCCCGTACAGATACGCAGTATTTT.

V usage is TRBV19 and J usage is TRBJ2-1; maybe TRBD2 (5 bases). V was cut by 6 bases and J by 4 bases, with 13 bases left in between. CDR1 and CDR2 (germline): LNHDA, SQIVND (reference sequence). The CDR3 covers 14 residues. In DNA, the CDR3 is TGTGCCAGTAGAGGACTCTTAACTTACAATGAGCAGTTCTTC. Translated, it gives CASRGLLTYNEQFF.

CDR3 nucleotide sequence: TGTGCCAGCAGTTGGGGACAGGCCGAGTATAATTCACCCCTCCACTTT. It is translated as CASSWGQAEYNSPLHF. The rearrangement uses TRBV6-5 and TRBJ1-6, with 8 positions matching TRBD1. The germline gives CDR1 MNHEY, CDR2 SVGAGI. V trimming: 4 bases; J trimming: 4 bases; junction bases outside the gene matches: 6. This CDR3 is 16 amino acids long.

V usage is TRBV5-5 and J usage is TRBJ2-2, with D possibly being TRBD1 (5 bases). Germline V gives CDR1 SGHKS, CDR2 YYEKEE (reference sequence). V was cut by 0 bases and J by 3 bases, with 9 bases left in between. CDR3 length: 15 residues. The CDR3, as DNA: TGTGCCAGCAGCTTGGACAGGTTTTACACCGGGGAGCTGTTTTTT. Translating it yields CASSLDRFYTGELFF.

This clone was observed a handful of times. This sequence joins TRBV5-1 and TRBJ1-3; TRBD1 matches at 7 bases. V trimming: 4 bases; J trimming: 2 bases; junction bases outside the gene matches: 3. CDR1 and CDR2 (germline): SGHRS, YFSETQ. The CDR3 spans 14 residues. The CDR3: CASSPGTAGNTIYF. DNA for the CDR3: TGCGCCAGCAGCCCCGGGACAGCTGGAAACACCATATATTTT.

The chain is built from TRBV9 and TRBJ2-3, with D perhaps matching TRBD2 (6 bases). Germline V gene lookup returns CDR1 SGDLS and CDR2 YYNGEE. This CDR3 has 17 amino acids. Trimming took 0 bases from V and 2 from J, leaving 16 bases between them. The DNA of the CDR3 is TGTGCCAGCAGCGTAGAGGGCGGGGCGATCCCCACAGATACGCAGTATTTT. This gives the protein CASSVEGGAIPTDTQYF.

The rearrangement links TRBV3-1 (or the pseudogene TRBV3-2) to TRBJ2-5, with TRBD2 as a possible D gene (6 bases). CDR1 and CDR2 from the germline V gene are LGHDT and YNNKEL (reference sequence). The V end was cut by 3 bases, the J end by 0 bases, with 8 bases between. The CDR3 is 14 residues long. In DNA form, the CDR3 reads TGTGCCAGCAGCCATAGGGACTACCAAGAGACCCAGTACTTC. Translating gives CASSHRDYQETQYF.

The chain carries TRBV5-6 and TRBJ2-5; D may be TRBD1 (5 bases). This CDR3 spans 14 amino acids. The germline CDR1 and CDR2 sequences are SGHDT and YYEEEE. Trimming took off 4 bases at V and 2 bases at J, with 12 bases between the two ends. The DNA for the CDR3 is TGTGCCAGCAGCCGTGACAGAGCTCAAGAGACCCAGTACTTC. This codes for CASSRDRAQETQYF.

This chain connects TRBV6-5 to TRBJ2-1, with D uncertain. V lost 8 bases to trimming and J lost 9 bases, with 14 bases between them. Germline V gives CDR1 MNHEY, CDR2 SVGAGI. The CDR3 is 12 amino acids. CDR3 nucleotide sequence: TGTGCCAGCTCACTTCGTGGGCGTGAGCAGTTCTTC. Translation gives CASSLRGREQFF.

The chain joins TRBV2 to TRBJ2-7; no definite D call. There are 13 residues in the CDR3. The V gene's germline CDR1 is SNHLY and CDR2 FYNNEI. The V end was cut by 7 bases, the J end by 0 bases, with 10 bases between. CDR3 in DNA: TGTGCCAGCATCGAGGAGCCCTCCTACGAGCAGTACTTC. Its translation is CASIEEPSYEQYF. Complete variable domain (other parts from reference TRBV2 and TRBJ2-7): EPEVTQTPSHQVTQMGQEVILRCVPISNHLYFYWYRQILGQKVEFLVSFYNNEISEKSEIFDDQFSVERPDGSNFTLKIRSTKLEDSAMYFCASIEEPSYEQYFGPGTRLTVT.

V gene TRBV6-5 combines with J gene TRBJ2-1; D uncertain. Per the germline V gene, CDR1 is MNHEY and CDR2 is SVGAGI. The ends were cut back, 6 bases at V and 6 bases at J, with 15 bases in the middle. The CDR3 is made up of 14 amino acids. Here the CDR3 reads CASRDYTGRNEQFF. CDR3 nucleotide sequence: TGTGCCAGCAGAGATTATACGGGTCGCAATGAGCAGTTCTTC.

The chain carries TRBV7-3 and TRBJ1-3; the match to TRBD1 covers 7 bases. This CDR3 spans 21 amino acids. Germline V lookup: CDR1 SGHTA, CDR2 FQGTGA. The V and J ends lost 5 bases and 0 bases, in that order; junction bases with no gene match: 22. CDR3 nucleotides: TGTGCCAGCAGCGAATCTGAATTGGACAGGAAAAACGCGATCTCTGGAAACACCATATATTTT. It specifies CASSESELDRKNAISGNTIYF.

The chain uses TRBV6-5 and TRBJ2-7; weak D call: TRBD2 (7 bases). From germline, CDR1 is MNHEY and CDR2 SVGAGI. V was trimmed by 6 bases and J by 0 bases, leaving 12 bases between them. This CDR3 spans 14 amino acids. The CDR3 spells CASRAGHLSYEQYF. The CDR3 bases are TGTGCCAGCAGAGCGGGACACCTCTCCTACGAGCAGTACTTC.

The V and J genes are TRBV11-2 and TRBJ2-1, with unresolved D. CDR1 and CDR2 from the germline V gene are SGHAT and FQNNGV. V gave up 8 bases and J gave up 0 bases, with 8 bases separating them. This CDR3 comprises 13 residues. Written as DNA, the CDR3 is TGTGCCAGCTGCGAAAGCTCCTACAATGAGCAGTTCTTC. Its protein product is CASCESSYNEQFF.

V and J are TRBV19 and TRBJ1-2, with a tentative D call TRBD1 (5 bases). CDR1 and CDR2 (germline): LNHDA, SQIVND (reference sequence). There are 15 residues in the CDR3. Trimming removed 3 bases at V and 5 bases at J, with 16 bases between. The CDR3 protein is CASSIPRQTAYGYTF. In nucleotides, the CDR3 is TGTGCCAGTAGTATCCCTCGGCAGACAGCATATGGCTACACCTTC.

The chain couples TRBV30 to TRBJ2-3; D unclear. This CDR3 region has 15 residues. Per the germline V gene, CDR1 is GTSNPN and CDR2 is SVGIG (reference sequence). Trimming took off 0 bases at V and 4 bases at J, with 14 bases between the two ends. The CDR3 sequence: CAWSVKSGNADTQYF. In nucleotides, the CDR3 is TGTGCCTGGAGTGTAAAGTCAGGCAACGCAGATACGCAGTATTTT.

The chain recombines TRBV9 with TRBJ2-3; 8 bases line up with TRBD1. CDR1 and CDR2 from the germline V gene are SGDLS and YYNGEE. The junction had 7 bases not matched to a gene; V was cut back by 4 bases and J by 3 bases. This CDR3 has 15 amino acids. The CDR3 spells CASSFRDRITDTQYF. DNA for the CDR3: TGTGCCAGCAGCTTCCGGGACAGGATAACAGATACGCAGTATTTT.

This clone was detected only a few times. The V and J genes are TRBV11-2 and TRBJ2-7; 8 nucleotides align to TRBD1. CDR3 length equals 16 residues. With V trimmed by 4 bases and J by 6 bases, 14 bases remained unmatched. Germline-derived CDR1 and CDR2 are SGHAT and FQNNGV. The CDR3 bases are TGTGCCAGCAGCTCCCTTCAGGGGACAGGCCAGACCGAGCAGTACTTC. Residues: CASSSLQGTGQTEQYF.